Listed below are T cell receptor beta chains from one sample, sequenced in a study of PD-1 blockade in classical Hodgkin lymphoma. Profiled with immunoSEQ multiplex PCR; TCRdb holds only in-frame clones, not every one. Of some 15,000 clones listed, over 80% were seen once; the top ten hold about 6%. The sequenced material came from CD8+ T cells from blood. The receptors derive from a human donor with classical Hodgkin lymphoma. CDR3s leave out the opening cysteine and the closing phenylalanine or tryptophan. Fields, in order: V gene, J gene, CDR3 protein.

TRBV12-5	TRBJ2-6	ASGTYAGQSRANVLT
TRBV14	TRBJ1-3	ASSRVGQGRSGNTIY
TRBV29-1	TRBJ2-5	SVDPRGLETQY
TRBV11-3	TRBJ2-1	ASSPSWIAGGPLIYNEQF
TRBV4-1	TRBJ2-1	ASSSGLAEQF
TRBV6-5	TRBJ2-7	ASSYGQGGEQY
TRBV7-8	TRBJ2-7	ASSPDIYEQY
TRBV19	TRBJ2-7	ASSRDRGYEQY
TRBV4-1	TRBJ1-1	ASSQGRAMNTEAF
TRBV30	TRBJ2-5	AWSVHLGETQY
TRBV14	TRBJ2-3	ASSKDSSRTDTQY
TRBV6-4	TRBJ2-3	ASSDSRLAGTDTQY
TRBV5-8	TRBJ2-7	ASSFAGSYEQY
TRBV25-1	TRBJ1-1	ASSELLGGTEAF
TRBV29-1	TRBJ1-1	SVLGQGEAF
TRBV27	TRBJ2-3	ASGPARWEY
TRBV2	TRBJ2-5	ASSEGETQY
TRBV4-1	TRBJ1-6	ASSPPRVGNSPLH
TRBV6-4	TRBJ2-5	ASRVHRGRPQETQY
TRBV7-8	TRBJ1-6	ASTTGGSSYNSPLH
TRBV28	TRBJ1-1	ASSLWTGEMNTEAF
TRBV2	TRBJ2-5	ASNGQGETQY
TRBV7-3	TRBJ2-1	ASSLGGGSRGHEQF
TRBV6-1	TRBJ1-1	ASSERENTEAF
TRBV4-2	TRBJ1-5	ASSLEERSNQPQH
TRBV7-9	TRBJ2-7	ASSAGQGFAYEQY
TRBV2	TRBJ2-4	ASSATWLGSIQY
TRBV7-9	TRBJ2-1	ASSSGQGYEQF
TRBV9	TRBJ2-3	ASNLAGEIRADTQY
TRBV29-1	TRBJ1-3	SVGDSGNTIY
TRBV7-9	TRBJ2-1	ASSPITEREQF
TRBV7-8	TRBJ2-3	ATTGQGATDTQY
TRBV7-2	TRBJ2-1	ASSLSPRDEQF
TRBV19	TRBJ2-1	ASSPWTSGDEQF
TRBV29-1	TRBJ2-5	SVIVGGETQY
TRBV11-3	TRBJ2-6	ASSPRDRASGANVLT
TRBV9	TRBJ2-3	ASKGITDTQY
TRBV28	TRBJ2-2	ASSFRGVNTGELF
TRBV6-5	TRBJ1-2	ASSYSRGPTNYGYT
TRBV6-5	TRBJ1-1	ASSSNMGNTEAF